This record covers a single T cell receptor (beta chain). The entry originates in a study of blood T cell repertoires in COVID-19. Study in general: Acute and convalescent COVID-19 samples came from the United States, Italy and Spain. Sources were T cells, B-cell-depleted T cells, or PBMCs; the material itself was cDNA or gDNA.

Per the original methods: Estimates of nucleated cell counts were drawn from the amplification of reference gene primers. Some clones are missing from TCRdb's copy, which holds only in-frame ones; the method was immunoSEQ multiplex PCR. Clonal size and the V and J genes are those of that table, whereas D and trimming came from the DNA. The table has about 54,000 clones, almost 90% seen once. This receptor was taken from a man aged 55 to 70 with active COVID-19. Sequencing used peripheral blood.

The CDR3, as DNA: TGTGCCAGCTCCTCCTATGGCTACACCTTC. It translates to CASSSYGYTF. The chain carries TRBV19 and TRBJ1-2; no definite D call. Germline CDR1 and CDR2: LNHDA and SQIVND (reference sequence). CDR3 length equals 10 residues. Trimming left V 9 bases short and J 4 bases short, with 6 bases between.